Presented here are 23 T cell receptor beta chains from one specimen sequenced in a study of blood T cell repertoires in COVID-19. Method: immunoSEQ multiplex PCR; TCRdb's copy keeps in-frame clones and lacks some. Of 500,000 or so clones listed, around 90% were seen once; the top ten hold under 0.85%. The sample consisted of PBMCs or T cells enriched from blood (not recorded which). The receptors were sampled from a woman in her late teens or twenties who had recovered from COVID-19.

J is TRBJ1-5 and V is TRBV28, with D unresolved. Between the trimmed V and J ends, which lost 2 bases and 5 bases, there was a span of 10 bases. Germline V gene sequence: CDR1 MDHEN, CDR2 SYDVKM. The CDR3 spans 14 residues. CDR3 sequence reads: CASSLGQAYQPQHF. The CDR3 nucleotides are TGTGCCAGCAGTTTAGGGCAGGCCTATCAGCCCCAGCATTTT.

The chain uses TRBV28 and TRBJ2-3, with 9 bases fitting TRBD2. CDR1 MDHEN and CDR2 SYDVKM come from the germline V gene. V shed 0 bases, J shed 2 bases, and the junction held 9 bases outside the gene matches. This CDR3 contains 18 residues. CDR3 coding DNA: TGTGCCAGCAGTTTATGGAGCGGAGCGGGGGGATTCACAGATACGCAGTATTTT. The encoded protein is CASSLWSGAGGFTDTQYF. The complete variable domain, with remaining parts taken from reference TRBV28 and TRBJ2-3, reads DVKVTQSSRYLVKRTGEKVFLECVQDMDHENMFWYRQDPGLGLRLIYFSYDVKMKEKGDIPEGYSVSREKKERFSLILESASTNQTSMYLCASSLWSGAGGFTDTQYFGPGTRLTVL.

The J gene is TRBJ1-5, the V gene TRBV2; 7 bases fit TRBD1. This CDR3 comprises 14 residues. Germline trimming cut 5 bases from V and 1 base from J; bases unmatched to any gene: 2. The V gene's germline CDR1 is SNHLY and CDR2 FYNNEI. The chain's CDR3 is CASSPGGSNQPQHF. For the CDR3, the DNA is TGTGCCAGCAGTCCAGGGGGAAGCAATCAGCCCCAGCATTTT. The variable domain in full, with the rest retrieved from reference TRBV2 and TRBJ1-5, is EPEVTQTPSHQVTQMGQEVILRCVPISNHLYFYWYRQILGQKVEFLVSFYNNEISEKSEIFDDQFSVERPDGSNFTLKIRSTKLEDSAMYFCASSPGGSNQPQHFGDGTRLSIL.

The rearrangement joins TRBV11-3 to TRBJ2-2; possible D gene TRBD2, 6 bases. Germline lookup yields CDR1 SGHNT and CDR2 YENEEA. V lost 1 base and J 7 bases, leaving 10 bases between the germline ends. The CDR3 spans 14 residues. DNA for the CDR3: TGTGCCAGCAGCTTAGGGCGGGATATCGGGGAGCTGTTTTTT. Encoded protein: CASSLGRDIGELFF.

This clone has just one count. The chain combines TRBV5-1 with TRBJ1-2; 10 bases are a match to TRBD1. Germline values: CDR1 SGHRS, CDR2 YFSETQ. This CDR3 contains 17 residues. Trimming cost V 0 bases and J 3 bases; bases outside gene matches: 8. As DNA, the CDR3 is TGCGCCAGCAGCTTGGCACTTCGGGACAGGGGCGACTATGGCTACACCTTC. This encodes CASSLALRDRGDYGYTF.

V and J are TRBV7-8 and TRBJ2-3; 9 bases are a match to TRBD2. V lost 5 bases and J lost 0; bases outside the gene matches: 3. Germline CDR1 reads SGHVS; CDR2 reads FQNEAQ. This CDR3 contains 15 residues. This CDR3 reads CASSISGGSTDTQYF. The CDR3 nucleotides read TGTGCCAGCAGCATTAGCGGGGGAAGCACAGATACGCAGTATTTT.

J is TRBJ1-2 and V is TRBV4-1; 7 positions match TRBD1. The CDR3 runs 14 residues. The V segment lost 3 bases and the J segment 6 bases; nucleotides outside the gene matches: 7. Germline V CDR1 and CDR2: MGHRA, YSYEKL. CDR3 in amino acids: CASSQVGQLDGYTF. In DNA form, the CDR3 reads TGCGCCAGCAGCCAGGTGGGACAGCTAGATGGCTACACCTTC.

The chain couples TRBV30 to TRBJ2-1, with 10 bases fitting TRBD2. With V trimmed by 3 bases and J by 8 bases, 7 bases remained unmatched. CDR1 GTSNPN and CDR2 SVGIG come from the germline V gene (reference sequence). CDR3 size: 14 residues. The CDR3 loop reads CAWRWSGGADEQFF. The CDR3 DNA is TGTGCCTGGAGGTGGAGCGGGGGGGCCGATGAGCAGTTCTTC.

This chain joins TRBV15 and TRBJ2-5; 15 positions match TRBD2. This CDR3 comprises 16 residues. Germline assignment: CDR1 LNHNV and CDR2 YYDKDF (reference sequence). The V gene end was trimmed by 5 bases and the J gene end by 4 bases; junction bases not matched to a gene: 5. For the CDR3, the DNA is TGTGCCACCAGCTTACGGACTAGCGGGGGGGTAGAGACCCAGTACTTC. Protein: CATSLRTSGGVETQYF.

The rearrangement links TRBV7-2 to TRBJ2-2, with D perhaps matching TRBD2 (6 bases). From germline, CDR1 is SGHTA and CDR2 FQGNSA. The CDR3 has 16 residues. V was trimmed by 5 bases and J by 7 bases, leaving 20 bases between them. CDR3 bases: TGTGCCAGCAGCCCCCGACTAGTGGAAGTCGGCGGGGAGCTGTTTTTT. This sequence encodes CASSPRLVEVGGELFF. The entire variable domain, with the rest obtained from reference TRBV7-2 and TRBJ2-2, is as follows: GAGVSQSPSNKVTEKGKDVELRCDPISGHTALYWYRQSLGQGLEFLIYFQGNSAPDKSGLPSDRFSAERTGGSVSTLTIQRTQQEDSAVYLCASSPRLVEVGGELFFGEGSRLTVL.

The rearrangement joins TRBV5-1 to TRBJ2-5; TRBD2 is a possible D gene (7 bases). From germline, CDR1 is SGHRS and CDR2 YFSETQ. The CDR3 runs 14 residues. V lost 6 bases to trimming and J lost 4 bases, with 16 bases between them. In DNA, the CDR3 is TGCGCCAGCAACCCTCGGGGGGCTAGAGAGACCCAGTACTTC. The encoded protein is CASNPRGARETQYF. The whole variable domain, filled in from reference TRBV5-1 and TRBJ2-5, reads KAGVTQTPRYLIKTRGQQVTLSCSPISGHRSVSWYQQTPGQGLQFLFEYFSETQRNKGNFPGRFSGRQFSNSRSEMNVSTLELGDSALYLCASNPRGARETQYFGPGTRLLVL.

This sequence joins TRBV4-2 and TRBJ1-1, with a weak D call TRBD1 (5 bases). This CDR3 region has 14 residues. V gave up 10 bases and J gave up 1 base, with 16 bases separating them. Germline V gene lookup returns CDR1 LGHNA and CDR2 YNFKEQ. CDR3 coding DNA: TGTGCCATCCGTTCTGGGGGGAGGAACACTGAAGCTTTCTTT. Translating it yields CAIRSGGRNTEAFF.

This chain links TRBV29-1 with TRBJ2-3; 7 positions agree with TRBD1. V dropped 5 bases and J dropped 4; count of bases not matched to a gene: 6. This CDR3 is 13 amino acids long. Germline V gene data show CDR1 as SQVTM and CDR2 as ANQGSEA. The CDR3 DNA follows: TGCAGCGTTTTTACAGGGGAGCCAGATACGCAGTATTTT. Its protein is CSVFTGEPDTQYF.

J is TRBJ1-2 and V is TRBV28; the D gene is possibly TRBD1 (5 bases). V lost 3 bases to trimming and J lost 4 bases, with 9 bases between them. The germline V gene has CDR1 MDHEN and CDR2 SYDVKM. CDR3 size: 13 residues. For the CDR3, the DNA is TGTGCCAGCAGTTTCCAGACAGCCTATGGCTACACCTTC. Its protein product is CASSFQTAYGYTF.

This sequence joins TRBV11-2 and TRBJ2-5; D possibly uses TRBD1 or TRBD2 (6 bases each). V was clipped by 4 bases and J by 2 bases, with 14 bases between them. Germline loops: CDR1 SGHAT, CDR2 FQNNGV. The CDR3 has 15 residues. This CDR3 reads CASSSEGGLQETQYF. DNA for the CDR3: TGTGCCAGCAGCTCAGAGGGGGGACTTCAAGAGACCCAGTACTTC.

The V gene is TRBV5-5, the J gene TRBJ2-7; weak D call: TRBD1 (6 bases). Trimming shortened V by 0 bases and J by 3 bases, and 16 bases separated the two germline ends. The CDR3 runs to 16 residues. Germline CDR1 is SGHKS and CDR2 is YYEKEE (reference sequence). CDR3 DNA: TGTGCCAGCAGCTTGGGTTTTAGGACAGAGCTCTACGAGCAGTACTTC. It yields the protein CASSLGFRTELYEQYF.

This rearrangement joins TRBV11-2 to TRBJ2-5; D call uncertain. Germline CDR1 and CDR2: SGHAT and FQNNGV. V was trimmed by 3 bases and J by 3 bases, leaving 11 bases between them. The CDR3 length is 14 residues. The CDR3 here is CASSFLTVKETQYF. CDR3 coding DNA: TGTGCCAGCAGCTTTTTAACAGTTAAAGAGACCCAGTACTTC.

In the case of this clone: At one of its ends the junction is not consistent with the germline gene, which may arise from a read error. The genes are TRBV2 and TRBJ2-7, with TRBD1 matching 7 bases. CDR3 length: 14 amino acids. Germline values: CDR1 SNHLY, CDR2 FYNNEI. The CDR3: CASGDPQGTYEQYF. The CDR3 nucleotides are TGTGCCAGCGGTGACCCACAGGGGACCTACGAGCAGTACTTC.

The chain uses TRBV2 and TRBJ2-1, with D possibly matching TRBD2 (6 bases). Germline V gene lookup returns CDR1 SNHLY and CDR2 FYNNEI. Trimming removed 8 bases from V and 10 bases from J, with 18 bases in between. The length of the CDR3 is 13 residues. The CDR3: CASRRGADGEQFF. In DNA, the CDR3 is TGTGCCAGCCGGAGGGGCGCGGATGGAGAGCAGTTCTTC.

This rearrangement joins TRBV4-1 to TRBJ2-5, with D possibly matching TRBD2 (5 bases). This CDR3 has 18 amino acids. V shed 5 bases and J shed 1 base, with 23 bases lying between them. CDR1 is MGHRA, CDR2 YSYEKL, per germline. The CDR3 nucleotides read TGCGCCAGCAGCAAATCAGTAACGTGGCGAGGAGGCCAAGAGACCCAGTACTTC. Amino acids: CASSKSVTWRGGQETQYF.

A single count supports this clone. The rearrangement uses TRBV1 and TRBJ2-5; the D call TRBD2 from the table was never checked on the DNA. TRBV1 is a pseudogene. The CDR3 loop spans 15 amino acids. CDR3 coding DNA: TGCACCAGCAGCGGGGTTGGGCTAGCGGGAGAGACCCAGTACTTC. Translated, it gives CTSSGVGLAGETQYF.

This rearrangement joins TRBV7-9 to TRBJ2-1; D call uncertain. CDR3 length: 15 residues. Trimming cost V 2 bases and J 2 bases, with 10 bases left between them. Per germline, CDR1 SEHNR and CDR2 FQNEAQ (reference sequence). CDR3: CASSLSGLPYNEQFF. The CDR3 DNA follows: TGTGCCAGCAGCTTAAGTGGCTTACCCTACAATGAGCAGTTCTTC.

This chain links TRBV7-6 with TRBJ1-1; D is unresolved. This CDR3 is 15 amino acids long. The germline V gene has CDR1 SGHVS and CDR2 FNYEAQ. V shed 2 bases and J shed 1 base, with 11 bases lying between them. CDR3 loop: CASSLSAGGNTEAFF. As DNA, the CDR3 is TGTGCCAGCAGCTTAAGCGCCGGAGGGAACACTGAAGCTTTCTTT.